A single sample gave rise to the 6 T cell receptor beta chains below, sequenced in a study of molecular identifiers for immune sequencing clone quantification. TCRdb ran MiXCR on the PCR reads and lists one entry per CDR3 protein. The sample shows 90,000 or so distinct CDR3 sequences, around 20% of them seen only once. The sample was naive CD8+ T cells from blood, with Jurkat cell RNA spiked in. Stated subset: FACS-sorted CD8+CD4-CCR7+CD45RA+ naive T cells. The receptors originated from a human donor in good health. Some libraries in this study had Jurkat cell RNA spiked in.

The rearrangement joins TRBV20-1 to TRBJ2-1, with D perhaps TRBD2 (5 bases). The germline V gene has CDR1 DFQATT and CDR2 SNEGSKA (reference sequence). V lost 2 bases to trimming and J lost 2 bases, with 7 bases between them. The CDR3 runs 13 residues. This CDR3 is CSARLTTYNEQFF. Written as DNA, the CDR3 is TGCAGTGCTAGATTGACTACCTACAATGAGCAGTTCTTC.

This clonotype was recorded at least ten times. This chain links TRBV7-9 with TRBJ2-7, with TRBD2 matching 7 bases. J gave up 3 bases and V 5 bases, and 7 bases lay outside the gene matches. This CDR3 region has 14 residues. In germline, CDR1 is SEHNR, CDR2 FQNEAQ (reference sequence). CDR3 sequence (DNA): TGTGCCAGCAGCGATACTAGCGCGCTCTACGAGCAGTACTTC. Encoded protein: CASSDTSALYEQYF.

As regards this clonotype: Since a much larger clone is just one base distant, this may be a read error. The chain is built from TRBV3-1 and TRBJ2-3; 8 nucleotides match TRBD2. CDR3 length: 18 residues. The germline CDR1 and CDR2 sequences are LGHDT and YNNKEL (reference sequence). The V and J ends lost 0 bases and 4 bases, in that order; junction bases with no gene match: 12. The CDR3 DNA is TGTGCCAGCAGCCAAGAAGCGGGCGGGGGGACCGTCGCAGATACGCAGTATTTT. This encodes CASSQEAGGGTVADTQYF.

This clonotype was recorded many times. The chain combines TRBV29-1 with TRBJ2-3; 7 bases fit TRBD2. CDR1 is SQVTM and CDR2 is ANQGSEA in the germline V gene. The CDR3 sequence is 14 residues long. V lost 2 bases to trimming and J lost 2 bases; unmatched junction nucleotides: 4. This chain's CDR3 is CSVELADVTDTQYF. CDR3 coding DNA: TGCAGCGTTGAACTAGCGGATGTCACAGATACGCAGTATTTT.

This clonotype showed up many times. V usage is TRBV6-2 or TRBV6-3 and J usage is TRBJ2-3, with TRBD2 matching over 13 bases. CDR3 length: 17 residues. Trimming removed 2 bases from V and 2 bases from J; junction bases left unmatched: 4. The germline CDR1 and CDR2 sequences are MNHEY and SVGEGT. CDR3 DNA: TGTGCCAGCAGTTACGGACTAGCGGGAGAGAACACAGATACGCAGTATTTT. Its translation: CASSYGLAGENTDTQYF.

This clonotype occurred a few times. V is TRBV19 and J is TRBJ1-1; D may be TRBD1 (5 bases). Germline V lookup: CDR1 LNHDA, CDR2 SQIVND (reference sequence). This CDR3 has 14 residues. The germline V and J ends were trimmed by 3 bases and 2 bases, with 10 bases remaining between them. In DNA form, the CDR3 reads TGTGCCAGTAGTATTATGGGGCTAAACACTGAAGCTTTCTTT. Protein product: CASSIMGLNTEAFF.